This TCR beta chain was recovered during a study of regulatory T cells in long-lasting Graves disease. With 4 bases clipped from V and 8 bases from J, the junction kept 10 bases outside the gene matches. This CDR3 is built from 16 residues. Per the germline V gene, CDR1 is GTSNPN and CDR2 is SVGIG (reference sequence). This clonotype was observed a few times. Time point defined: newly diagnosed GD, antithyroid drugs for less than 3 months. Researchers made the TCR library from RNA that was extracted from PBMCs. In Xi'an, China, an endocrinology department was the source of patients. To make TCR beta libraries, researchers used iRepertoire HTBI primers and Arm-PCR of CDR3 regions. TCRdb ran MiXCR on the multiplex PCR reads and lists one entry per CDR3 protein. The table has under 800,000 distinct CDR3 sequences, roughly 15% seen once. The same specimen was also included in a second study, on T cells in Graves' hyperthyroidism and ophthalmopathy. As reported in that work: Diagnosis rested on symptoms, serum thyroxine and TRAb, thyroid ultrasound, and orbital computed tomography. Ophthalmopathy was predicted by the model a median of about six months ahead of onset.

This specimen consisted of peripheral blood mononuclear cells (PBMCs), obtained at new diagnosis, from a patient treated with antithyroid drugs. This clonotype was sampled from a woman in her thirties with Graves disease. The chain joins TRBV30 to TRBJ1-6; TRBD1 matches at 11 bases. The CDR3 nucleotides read TGTGCCTGGACCATCACCTGGACAGGGGGCGATTCACCCCTCCACTTT. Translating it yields CAWTITWTGGDSPLHF.